This T cell receptor (beta chain) is drawn from a study of cytomegalovirus exposure and HLA in healthy donors. The V gene end was trimmed by 2 bases and the J gene end by 2 bases; junction bases not matched to a gene: 3. Germline CDR1 is MNHEY and CDR2 is SMNVEV (reference sequence). This CDR3 contains 14 residues. Primers included in the PCR were 60 Vbeta and 13 Jbeta primers. Generated by immunoSEQ multiplex PCR, the TCRdb table keeps only in-frame clones and is missing some. The data contain some 200,000 clones, over 75% of them seen just once; the ten biggest clones take up less than 0.3%. This clone appeared once.

This TCR derives from a girl less than two years old in good health and CMV-seronegative. The chain has TRBV27 and TRBJ2-7; 7 positions match TRBD1. Sequencing input: PBMCs. CDR3 bases: TGTGCCAGCAGTTTAAGGACAGGTCCCTACGAGCAGTACTTC. Protein product: CASSLRTGPYEQYF.